This entry features one TCR beta chain sequence. This clonotype was observed many times. No cognate antigen has been identified for it. There are no base qualities to consult, and no much larger clone falls within one base. The time point label of this sample denotes: five sample-tagged time points from pre-transplant (day -1) to day 368 post-transplant, pooled. Thawed PBMC were stimulated with a CMV IE-1 overlapping peptide library for around 11 hours, with no transport inhibitors added. After being thawed and rested overnight, the cells were stimulated in R10 medium along with CD28/CD49d costimulation. The IE-1 peptide library consisted of 15-amino-acid peptides overlapping by 11 amino acids. Each time point was barcoded using BD Single-Cell Multiplexing Kit Sample Tags, after which the barcoded samples were pooled and stained with oligo-conjugated anti-CD45RA plus sorting antibodies. A BD FACSAria III was used to sort CMV-responsive CD8+CD137+ and CD4+CD154+ T cells at 4-way purity. Blood samples were drawn into EDTA vacutainers and processed by Ficoll gradient within 1-24 hours.

The sample is drawn from a study of immune aging and cytomegalovirus after organ transplant (dated by TCRdb to the early 2020s). At the level of the whole study: Every transplant recipient was given three-drug immunosuppression consisting of prednisone, tacrolimus, and mycophenolate. Study-wide conclusions, independent of this receptor: TEMRA cells made up a larger share of large clones, and the seven largest clones (approximately 1,900 cells) gained aged and TEMRA cells while losing TCM cells. CD57 was not measured in the sequencing data, so a conservative gene-based aging definition was used instead. Following viremia, aged-phenotype cells rose post-transplant in clones of any size, with the rise occurring earlier in large clones (days 200-264) than in small clones.

Library preparation employed single-cell sequencing. These reads were obtained on an Illumina NovaSeq 6000. For cell capture and library preparation, the team used the BD Rhapsody Targeted mRNA and AbSeq Reagent Kit in a microwell format. Libraries were prepared to cover TCR, sample tags, AbSeq, and targeted mRNA from the Human T-Cell Expression Panel plus custom TOX and TOX2 primers. An Illumina NovaSeq was used to sequence the libraries. The original methods were these. The analysis covered approximately 9,900 cells in total, of which about 7,000 were CD8 T cells and around 4,000 were CD8 T cells with an identifiable TCR CDR3. The BD Rhapsody Targeted Analysis Pipeline, including V(D)J processing, was run on the Seven Bridges Genomics platform to process the raw data. Quality control, Sample Tag demultiplexing with Lex-BDSMK, clone identification with VDJ Explorer, and Seurat clustering were performed in SeqGeq 1.6.0. A clone was considered non-expanded if it made up <1% of CD8 T cells, and considered a clonal expansion if it made up >2.5% of the sample. The public sequencing data were trimmed at Q25 with fastp and processed into clonotypes with MiXCR by TCRdb, which kept only in-frame beta chains. Every distinct CDR3 protein forms one entry, paired with its most common genes and DNA. The V and J calls here are based on TCRdb, not the publication. This sample has about 21,000 distinct CDR3 sequences in its table, and approximately 34% of those were observed once. Approximately 26% of the sample belongs to the ten largest clones.

V gives up 3 bases and J gives up 3 bases, and the segment between their germline ends measures 9 bases. The CDR3 runs 14 amino acids, cysteine and phenylalanine included. Only the CDR3 DNA stays, 42 bases, in frame from base 1. The starting material was CMV peptide-activated CD4+ and CD8+ T cells sorted from blood, obtained at five time points, pooled. The label giving this sample's cell subset or site can be read as: sorted CD8+CD137+ and CD4+CD154+ T cells after about 13 h CMV IE-1 peptide stimulation. This receptor was obtained from a female donor who had a heart transplant and CMV viremia. This chain is built from TRBV12-3 or TRBV12-4 and TRBJ2-1, with no reliable assignment of the D segment. The nucleotide sequence reads TGTGCCAGCAGTTTGGAACGGTTCTACAATGAGCAGTTCTTC. It translates as CASSLERFYNEQFF.